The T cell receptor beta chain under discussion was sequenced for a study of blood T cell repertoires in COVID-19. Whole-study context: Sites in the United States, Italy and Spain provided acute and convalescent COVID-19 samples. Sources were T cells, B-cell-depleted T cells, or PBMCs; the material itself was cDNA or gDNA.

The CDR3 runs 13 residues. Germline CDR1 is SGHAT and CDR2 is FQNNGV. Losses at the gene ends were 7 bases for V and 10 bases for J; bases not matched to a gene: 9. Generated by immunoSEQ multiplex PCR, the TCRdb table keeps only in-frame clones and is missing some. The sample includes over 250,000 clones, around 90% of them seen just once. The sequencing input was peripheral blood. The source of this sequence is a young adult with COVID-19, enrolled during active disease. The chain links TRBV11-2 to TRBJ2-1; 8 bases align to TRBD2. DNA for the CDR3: TGTGCCAGCATCCCCGCGGGGGGCGGAGAGCAGTTCTTC. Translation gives CASIPAGGGEQFF.